The clone carrying this T cell receptor (beta chain) has just one count. Its antigen is unknown. This specimen comes from a study of vaccination and CD4 T cells after COVID-19. Study details: Post-COVID sampling occurred a median around 100 days after diagnosis (range 35 to 161).

Treatment defined: approximately nine-day PBMC culture with coronavirus spike peptide pools or control peptides (ViraFEST assay). First, ViraFEST expanded antigen-specific T cells with peptide pools, and next it sequenced the TCRs. With the Oncomine TCR Beta short-read assay, DNA from cultured CD4+ T cells was sequenced. TCRdb used MiXCR to reprocess the PCR reads, holding one entry per CDR3 protein. Altogether roughly 15,000 distinct CDR3 sequences are present, 61% being singletons, with the ten largest covering about 10%. General observations from the study: Among those convalescent, a median roughly 90% of reactive clones emerged solely post-vaccination. The great majority, 304 of 307 vaccine-specific clones, proved spike mono-reactive in convalescent patients.

Trimming removed 5 bases from V and 2 bases from J, with 8 bases in between. Germline V gene lookup returns CDR1 MNHNS and CDR2 SASEGT. This CDR3 has 13 residues. The rearrangement joins TRBV6-1 to TRBJ2-3, with D perhaps TRBD2 (5 bases). Sequencing used CD4+ T cells from blood, cultured in vitro. The clonotype was recovered from a human donor who had recovered from COVID-19. CDR3: CASSPRDTDTQYF. CDR3 in DNA: TGTGCCAGCAGTCCGAGGGACACAGATACGCAGTATTTT.